The clone carrying this TCR beta chain has a single count. Its matching antigen is unknown. This table comes from immunoSEQ multiplex PCR, and its TCRdb copy is limited to in-frame clones, with some not included. Seen here are roughly 350,000 clones, 86% observed once, and the top ten hold 0.65% to 0.85%. This record comes from a study of cytomegalovirus exposure and HLA in healthy donors. Study background: It was reported in a later analysis that the same platform had been used for the 120 validation repertoires as for the roughly 700 first-cohort repertoires. Study findings and constraints: Published work reported that the classifier diagnosed cytomegalovirus status with high specificity and sensitivity. Cytomegalovirus-associated status was assigned to around 160 TCR beta chains.

V was clipped by 4 bases and J by 4 bases, with 11 bases between them. Germline V gene lookup returns CDR1 SGHDT and CDR2 YYEEEE. The CDR3 sequence is 13 residues long. The donors formed part of the approximately 120-subject validation cohort, distinct from the approximately 670-subject first cohort. The sample consisted of PBMCs. The rearrangement joins TRBV5-6 to TRBJ2-5; a possible D gene is TRBD2 (6 bases). The clonotype comes from a woman aged 18-29 years in good health and CMV-seronegative. CDR3: CASSAGLAETQYF. In DNA, the CDR3 is TGTGCCAGCAGCGCGGGACTCGCAGAGACCCAGTACTTC.